One and the same sample provided the 15 T cell receptor beta chains below, sequenced in a study of cytomegalovirus exposure and HLA in healthy donors. PCR primers comprised 60 Vbeta and 13 Jbeta primers. Sequencing used immunoSEQ multiplex PCR; TCRdb keeps in-frame clones, though not all of them. This sample's clone table lists tens of thousands of clones. The sequencing input was PBMCs. The receptors were sampled from a man aged 30 to 45 in good health and CMV-seronegative.

This chain joins TRBV7-9 and TRBJ2-1; TRBD2 aligns across 9 bases. The CDR3 totals 15 residues. Losses at the gene ends were 1 base for V and 6 bases for J; bases not matched to a gene: 4. Germline V gene sequence: CDR1 SEHNR, CDR2 FQNEAQ (reference sequence). For the CDR3, the DNA is TGTGCCAGCAGCTTAGGAGCGGGAGGTGCCAATGAGCAGTTCTTC. Translation gives CASSLGAGGANEQFF.

V gene TRBV5-6 combines with J gene TRBJ1-6, with 8 bases that match TRBD1. This CDR3 region has 14 residues. V shed 0 bases and J 9 bases; nucleotides not matched to a gene: 2. CDR1 and CDR2 (germline): SGHDT, YYEEEE. CDR3 region: CASSLGTGFSPLHF. CDR3 sequence (DNA): TGTGCCAGCAGCTTGGGGACAGGGTTTTCACCCCTCCACTTT.

The gene calls are TRBV19 and TRBJ2-7, with 7 bases aligning to TRBD1. CDR3 length: 15 residues. Germline V lookup: CDR1 LNHDA, CDR2 SQIVND (reference sequence). The ends lost 6 bases at V and 5 bases at J; junction bases unmatched: 13. For the CDR3, the DNA is TGTGCCAGTAGCCCACAGGGGAACCGCGAAGACGAGCAGTACTTC. Its translation is CASSPQGNREDEQYF.

The CDR3 coding sequence is TGCAGCGTTGATAGGGGCAATGAGCAGTTCTTC. Translated: CSVDRGNEQFF. V and J are TRBV29-1 and TRBJ2-1; a weak D match, TRBD1 (5 bases). The V end lost 3 bases, the J end lost 6 bases, and 6 bases lay between the germline ends. CDR3 size: 11 residues. Germline V gene lookup returns CDR1 SQVTM and CDR2 ANQGSEA.

The chain is built from TRBV4-2 and TRBJ1-2, with TRBD1 matching 10 bases. This CDR3 has 16 amino acids. Germline-derived CDR1 and CDR2 are LGHNA and YNFKEQ. V shed 4 bases and J 2 bases; nucleotides not matched to a gene: 7. The CDR3 spells CASSPGRQGANYGYTF. The CDR3, as DNA: TGTGCCAGCAGCCCGGGAAGACAGGGGGCAAACTATGGCTACACCTTC.

The chain uses TRBV7-2 and TRBJ2-1, with D uncertain. Germline CDR1 and CDR2: SGHTA and FQGNSA. V was clipped by 0 bases and J by 2 bases, with 5 bases between them. This CDR3 has 14 amino acids. The CDR3 spells CASSLAPTYNEQFF. The CDR3 region has the DNA TGTGCCAGCAGCTTAGCCCCAACCTACAATGAGCAGTTCTTC. Using reference TRBV7-2 and TRBJ2-1 for the parts outside the CDR3, the full variable domain is GAGVSQSPSNKVTEKGKDVELRCDPISGHTALYWYRQSLGQGLEFLIYFQGNSAPDKSGLPSDRFSAERTGGSVSTLTIQRTQQEDSAVYLCASSLAPTYNEQFFGPGTRLTVL.

The V gene is TRBV6-5, the J gene TRBJ2-1, with 8 bases identical to TRBD2. The CDR3 consists of 15 residues. Per the germline V gene, CDR1 is MNHEY and CDR2 is SVGAGI. The trim removed 0 bases at V and 12 bases at J, leaving 10 bases unmatched. CDR3 sequence (DNA): TGTGCCAGCAGTTACTCGTCGGGAGGGCCCTCCTCGCAGTTCTTC. Its translation is CASSYSSGGPSSQFF.

The J gene is TRBJ1-1, the V gene TRBV6-1; D gene ambiguous. This CDR3 is 12 amino acids long. Trimming took off 1 base at V and 6 bases at J, with 6 bases between the two ends. Germline V CDR1 and CDR2: MNHNS, SASEGT. The CDR3 reads CASSEGYPEAFF. CDR3 in DNA: TGTGCCAGCAGTGAAGGTTATCCTGAAGCTTTCTTT.

The chain combines TRBV6-5 with TRBJ1-2; no reliable D call. This CDR3 spans 15 amino acids. V shed 6 bases and J shed 3 bases, with 17 bases lying between them. Germline CDR1 is MNHEY and CDR2 is SVGAGI. CDR3 in DNA: TGTGCCAGCAGGCCCGGCCCCGGGAAGGACTATGGCTACACCTTC. This codes for CASRPGPGKDYGYTF.

This chain connects TRBV29-1 to TRBJ1-2, with 8 bases identical to TRBD1. The germline V gene encodes CDR1 SQVTM and CDR2 ANQGSEA. Unmatched junction bases numbered 13, after V lost 0 bases and J lost 7 bases. This CDR3 has 16 residues. In DNA form, the CDR3 reads TGCAGCGTTGAAGATAGGGGGACAGGAGATCCCGTTGGCTACACCTTC. It specifies CSVEDRGTGDPVGYTF.

This sequence joins TRBV30 and TRBJ2-1, with 11 bases identical to TRBD2. V trimming: 2 bases; J trimming: 2 bases; junction bases outside the gene matches: 8. Germline CDR1 GTSNPN, CDR2 SVGIG (reference sequence). The CDR3 consists of 17 residues. CDR3 DNA sequence: TGTGCCTGGAGTCCTCCTAGCGGGAGGCATCCCTACAATGAGCAGTTCTTC. This codes for CAWSPPSGRHPYNEQFF.

The V call is TRBV29-1, the J call TRBJ2-1; 8 bases are shared with TRBD2. This CDR3 has 14 residues. V was clipped by 6 bases and J by 4 bases; unmatched bases: 8. In germline, CDR1 is SQVTM, CDR2 ANQGSEA. The CDR3 spells CSVPGSGRYNEQFF. CDR3 nucleotides: TGCAGCGTACCCGGGAGCGGGAGATACAATGAGCAGTTCTTC.

V gene TRBV30 combines with J gene TRBJ2-5; 10 bases map to TRBD2. J was trimmed by 3 bases and V by 2 bases; bases with no gene match: 9. Germline V lookup: CDR1 GTSNPN, CDR2 SVGIG (reference sequence). This CDR3 comprises 16 residues. The CDR3, as DNA: TGTGCCTGGAGTCCCCCTGGGACTAGCGTAAAAGAGACCCAGTACTTC. Its translation: CAWSPPGTSVKETQYF.

The chain recombines TRBV4-3 with TRBJ2-5; D not certain. V lost 0 bases to trimming and J lost 5 bases, with 7 bases between them. This CDR3 is 13 amino acids long. Germline V gives CDR1 LGHNA, CDR2 YSLEER. The DNA of the CDR3 is TGCGCCAGCAGCCAAGACTTCGAGGAGACCCAGTACTTC. Its translation is CASSQDFEETQYF.

This chain joins TRBV6-5 and TRBJ1-2, with 7 bases that match TRBD1. CDR3 size: 12 residues. The germline V gene encodes CDR1 MNHEY and CDR2 SVGAGI. V trimming: 5 bases; J trimming: 8 bases; junction bases outside the gene matches: 5. Here the CDR3 reads CASSRQGSGYTF. The CDR3 DNA follows: TGTGCCAGCAGTAGACAGGGCTCGGGCTACACCTTC.